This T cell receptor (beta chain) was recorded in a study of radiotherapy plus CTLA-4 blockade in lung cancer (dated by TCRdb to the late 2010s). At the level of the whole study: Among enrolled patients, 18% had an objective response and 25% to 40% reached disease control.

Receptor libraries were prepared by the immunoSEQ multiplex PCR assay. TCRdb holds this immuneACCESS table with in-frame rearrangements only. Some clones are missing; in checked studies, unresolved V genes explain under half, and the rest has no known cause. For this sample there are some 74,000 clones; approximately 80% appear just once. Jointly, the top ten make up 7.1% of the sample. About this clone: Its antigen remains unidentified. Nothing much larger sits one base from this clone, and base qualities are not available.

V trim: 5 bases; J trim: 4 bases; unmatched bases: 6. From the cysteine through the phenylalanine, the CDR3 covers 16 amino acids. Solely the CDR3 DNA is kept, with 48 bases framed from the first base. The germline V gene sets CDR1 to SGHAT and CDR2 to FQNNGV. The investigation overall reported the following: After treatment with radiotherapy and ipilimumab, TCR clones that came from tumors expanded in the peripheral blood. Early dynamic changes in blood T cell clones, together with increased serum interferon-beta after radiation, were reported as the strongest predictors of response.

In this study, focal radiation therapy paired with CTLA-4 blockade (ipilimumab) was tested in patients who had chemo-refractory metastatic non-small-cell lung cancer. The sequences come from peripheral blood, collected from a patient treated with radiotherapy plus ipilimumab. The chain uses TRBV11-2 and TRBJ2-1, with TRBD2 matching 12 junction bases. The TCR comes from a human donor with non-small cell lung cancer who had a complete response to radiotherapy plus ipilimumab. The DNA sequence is TGTGCCAGCAGCCCCCGGACTAGCGGGATTTACAATGAGCAGTTCTTC. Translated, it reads CASSPRTSGIYNEQFF.